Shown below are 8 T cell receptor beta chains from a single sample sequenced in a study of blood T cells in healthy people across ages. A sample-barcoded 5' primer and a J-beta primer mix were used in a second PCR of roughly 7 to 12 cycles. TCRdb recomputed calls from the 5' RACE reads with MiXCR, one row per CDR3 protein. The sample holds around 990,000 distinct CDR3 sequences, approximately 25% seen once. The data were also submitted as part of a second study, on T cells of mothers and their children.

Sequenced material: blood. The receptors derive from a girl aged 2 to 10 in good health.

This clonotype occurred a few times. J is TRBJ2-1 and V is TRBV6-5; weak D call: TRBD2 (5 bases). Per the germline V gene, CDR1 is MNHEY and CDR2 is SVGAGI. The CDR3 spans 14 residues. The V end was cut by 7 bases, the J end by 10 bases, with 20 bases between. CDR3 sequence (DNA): TGTGCCAGCATTTCGGGGAGCCGATTTGAGGAGCAGTTCTTC. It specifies CASISGSRFEEQFF.

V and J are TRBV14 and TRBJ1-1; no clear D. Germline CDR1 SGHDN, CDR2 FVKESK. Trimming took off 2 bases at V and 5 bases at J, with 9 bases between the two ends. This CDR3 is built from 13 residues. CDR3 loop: CASSQFLWTEAFF. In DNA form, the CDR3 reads TGTGCCAGCAGCCAATTTTTATGGACTGAAGCTTTCTTT.

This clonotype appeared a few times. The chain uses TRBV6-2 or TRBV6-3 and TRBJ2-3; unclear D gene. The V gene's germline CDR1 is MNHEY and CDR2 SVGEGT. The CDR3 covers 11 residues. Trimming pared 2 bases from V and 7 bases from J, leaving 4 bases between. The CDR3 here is CASSYRNTQYF. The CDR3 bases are TGTGCCAGCAGTTACAGGAATACGCAGTATTTT.

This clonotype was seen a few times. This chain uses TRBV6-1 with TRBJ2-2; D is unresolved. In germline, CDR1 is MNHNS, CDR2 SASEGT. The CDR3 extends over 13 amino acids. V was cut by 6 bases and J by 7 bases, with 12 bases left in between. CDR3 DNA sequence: TGTGCCAGCAGGGATCAGACGGGCGGGGAGCTGTTTTTT. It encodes CASRDQTGGELFF.

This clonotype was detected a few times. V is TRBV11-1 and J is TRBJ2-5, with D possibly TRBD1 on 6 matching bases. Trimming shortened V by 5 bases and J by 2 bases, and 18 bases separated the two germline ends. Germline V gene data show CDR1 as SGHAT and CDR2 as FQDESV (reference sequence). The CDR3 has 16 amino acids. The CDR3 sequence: CASSTQGWVSQETQYF. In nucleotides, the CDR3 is TGTGCCAGCAGCACACAGGGTTGGGTGTCACAAGAGACCCAGTACTTC.

The CDR3 DNA follows: TGTGCCAGCAGCTCTTACAGGCTTATTAACTATGGCTACACCTTC. This gives the protein CASSSYRLINYGYTF. The J gene is TRBJ1-2, the V gene TRBV7-9; weak D call: TRBD1 (5 bases). Trimming took off 4 bases at V and 1 base at J, with 13 bases between the two ends. CDR1 and CDR2 from the germline V gene are SEHNR and FQNEAQ (reference sequence). This CDR3 contains 15 residues.

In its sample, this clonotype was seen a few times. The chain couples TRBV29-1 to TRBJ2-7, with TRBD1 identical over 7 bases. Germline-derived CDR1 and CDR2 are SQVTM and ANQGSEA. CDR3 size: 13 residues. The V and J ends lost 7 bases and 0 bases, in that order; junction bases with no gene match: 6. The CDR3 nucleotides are TGCAGCGCCTCACAGGGGAGCTCCTACGAGCAGTACTTC. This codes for CSASQGSSYEQYF.

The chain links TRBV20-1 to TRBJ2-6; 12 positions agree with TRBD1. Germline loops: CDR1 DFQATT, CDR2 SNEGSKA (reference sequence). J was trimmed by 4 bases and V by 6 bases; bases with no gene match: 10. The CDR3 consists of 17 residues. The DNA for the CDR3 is TGCAGTGCCAAATCGGGACAGGGGGCGCGCGGGGCCAACGTCCTGACTTTC. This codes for CSAKSGQGARGANVLTF.